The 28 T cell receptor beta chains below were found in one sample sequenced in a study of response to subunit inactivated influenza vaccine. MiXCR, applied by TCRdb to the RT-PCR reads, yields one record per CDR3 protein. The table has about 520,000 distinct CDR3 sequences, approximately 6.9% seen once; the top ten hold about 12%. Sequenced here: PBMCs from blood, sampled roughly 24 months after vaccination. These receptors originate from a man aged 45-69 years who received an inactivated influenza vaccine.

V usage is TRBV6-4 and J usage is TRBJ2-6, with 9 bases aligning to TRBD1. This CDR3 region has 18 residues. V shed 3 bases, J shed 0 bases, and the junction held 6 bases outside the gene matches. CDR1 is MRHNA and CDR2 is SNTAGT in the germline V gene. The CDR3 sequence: CASSEGGQGSSGANVLTF. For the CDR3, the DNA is TGTGCCAGCAGTGAGGGAGGACAGGGGAGCTCTGGGGCCAACGTCCTGACTTTC.

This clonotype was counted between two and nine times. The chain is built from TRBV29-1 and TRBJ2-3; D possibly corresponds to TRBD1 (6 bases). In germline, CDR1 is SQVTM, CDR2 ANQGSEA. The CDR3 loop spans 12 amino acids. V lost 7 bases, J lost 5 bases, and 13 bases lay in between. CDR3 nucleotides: TGCAGCGGAAGCCTAGGGGGAGATACGCAGTATTTT. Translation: CSGSLGGDTQYF.

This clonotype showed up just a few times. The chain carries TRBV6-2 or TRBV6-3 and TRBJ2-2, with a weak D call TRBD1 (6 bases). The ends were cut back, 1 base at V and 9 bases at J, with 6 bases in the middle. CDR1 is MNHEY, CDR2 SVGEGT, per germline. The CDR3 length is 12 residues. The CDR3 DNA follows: TGTGCCAGCAGTTACTGGGGGCGGGAGCTGTTTTTT. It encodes CASSYWGRELFF.

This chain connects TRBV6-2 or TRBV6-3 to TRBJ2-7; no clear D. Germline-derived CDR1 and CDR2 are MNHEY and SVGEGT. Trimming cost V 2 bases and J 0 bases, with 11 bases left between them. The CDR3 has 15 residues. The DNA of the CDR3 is TGTGCCAGCAGTTACCCTTTGGGCCGCTCCTACGAGCAGTACTTC. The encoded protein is CASSYPLGRSYEQYF.

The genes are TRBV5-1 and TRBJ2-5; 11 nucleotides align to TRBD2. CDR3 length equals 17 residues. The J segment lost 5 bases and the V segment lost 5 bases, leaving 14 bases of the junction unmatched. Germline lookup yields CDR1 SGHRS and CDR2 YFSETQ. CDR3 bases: TGCGCCAGCAGTCGGGGACTAGCGGAATCGAACTGGGAGACCCAGTACTTC. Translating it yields CASSRGLAESNWETQYF.

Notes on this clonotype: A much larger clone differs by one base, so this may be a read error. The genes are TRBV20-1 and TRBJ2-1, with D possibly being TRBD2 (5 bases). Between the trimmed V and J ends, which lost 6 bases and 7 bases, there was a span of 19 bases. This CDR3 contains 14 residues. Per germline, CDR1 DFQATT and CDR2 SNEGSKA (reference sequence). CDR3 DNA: TGCAGTGCCGGCGGAGCGGCGGGTCCAAATGAGCAGTTCTTC. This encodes CSAGGAAGPNEQFF.

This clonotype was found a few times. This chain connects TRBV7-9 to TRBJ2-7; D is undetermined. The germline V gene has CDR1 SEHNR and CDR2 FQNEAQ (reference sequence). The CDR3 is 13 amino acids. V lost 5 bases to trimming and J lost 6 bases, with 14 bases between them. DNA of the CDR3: TGTGCCAGCAGCACAGAAATTGTTTCCGAGCAGTACTTC. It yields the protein CASSTEIVSEQYF. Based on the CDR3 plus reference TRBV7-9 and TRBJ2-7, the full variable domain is DTGVSQNPRHKITKRGQNVTFRCDPISEHNRLYWYRQTLGQGPEFLTYFQNEAQLEKSRLLSDRFSAERPKGSFSTLEIQRTEQGDSAMYLCASSTEIVSEQYFGPGTRLTVT.

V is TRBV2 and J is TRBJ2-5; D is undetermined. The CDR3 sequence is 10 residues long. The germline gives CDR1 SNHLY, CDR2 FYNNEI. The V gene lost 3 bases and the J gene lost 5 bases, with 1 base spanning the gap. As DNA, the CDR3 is TGTGCCAGCAGTGATGAGACCCAGTACTTC. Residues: CASSDETQYF.

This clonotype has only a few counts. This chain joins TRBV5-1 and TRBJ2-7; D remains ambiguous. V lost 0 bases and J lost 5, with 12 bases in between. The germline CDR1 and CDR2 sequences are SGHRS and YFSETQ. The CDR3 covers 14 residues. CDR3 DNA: TGCGCCAGCAGCTTGGGGAACGTCCGGGACGAGCAGTACTTC. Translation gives CASSLGNVRDEQYF.

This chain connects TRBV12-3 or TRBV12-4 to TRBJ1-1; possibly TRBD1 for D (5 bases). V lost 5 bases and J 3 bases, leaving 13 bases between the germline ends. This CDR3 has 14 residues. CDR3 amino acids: CASSPGGEDTEAFF. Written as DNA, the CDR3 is TGTGCCAGCAGTCCGGGAGGGGAGGACACTGAAGCTTTCTTT.

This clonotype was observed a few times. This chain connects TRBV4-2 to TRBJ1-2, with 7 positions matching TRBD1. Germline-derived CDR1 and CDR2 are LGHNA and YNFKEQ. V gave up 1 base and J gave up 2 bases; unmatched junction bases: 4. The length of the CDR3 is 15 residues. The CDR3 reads CASSQGGQANYGYTF. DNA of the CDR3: TGTGCCAGCAGCCAAGGCGGACAGGCGAACTATGGCTACACCTTC.

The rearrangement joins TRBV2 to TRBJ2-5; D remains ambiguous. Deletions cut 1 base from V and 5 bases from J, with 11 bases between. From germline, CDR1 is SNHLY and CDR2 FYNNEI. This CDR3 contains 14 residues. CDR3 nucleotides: TGTGCCAGCAGTGAAGGGCAGTCCTTCGAGACCCAGTACTTC. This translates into CASSEGQSFETQYF.

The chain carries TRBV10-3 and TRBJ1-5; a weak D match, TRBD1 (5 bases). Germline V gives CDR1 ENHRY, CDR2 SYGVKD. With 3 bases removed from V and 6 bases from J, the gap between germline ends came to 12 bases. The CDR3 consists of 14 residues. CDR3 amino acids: CAISEGGTSQPQHF. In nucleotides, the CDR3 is TGTGCCATCAGTGAAGGAGGGACCAGTCAGCCCCAGCATTTT.

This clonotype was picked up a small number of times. The CDR3 sequence is CASQGLAGNNEQFF. The CDR3 DNA follows: TGTGCCAGCCAGGGACTAGCGGGGAACAATGAGCAGTTCTTC. This sequence joins TRBV18 and TRBJ2-1, with 13 bases identical to TRBD2. The CDR3 consists of 14 residues. In germline, CDR1 is KGHSH, CDR2 LQKENI. V lost 8 bases, J lost 5 bases, and 3 bases stayed unmatched.

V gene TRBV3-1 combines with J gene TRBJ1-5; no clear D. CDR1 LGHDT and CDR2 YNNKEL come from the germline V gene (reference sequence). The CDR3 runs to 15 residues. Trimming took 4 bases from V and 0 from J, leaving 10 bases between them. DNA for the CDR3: TGTGCCAGCAGCCCACGACCTTATAGCAATCAGCCCCAGCATTTT. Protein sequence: CASSPRPYSNQPQHF.

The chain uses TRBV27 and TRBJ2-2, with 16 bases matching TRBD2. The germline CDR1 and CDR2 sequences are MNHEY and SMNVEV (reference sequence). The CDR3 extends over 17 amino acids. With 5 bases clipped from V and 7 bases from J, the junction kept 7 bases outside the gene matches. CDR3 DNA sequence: TGTGCCAGCAGTCCCGGGACTAGCGGGGGGGCCGGCGGGGAGCTGTTTTTT. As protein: CASSPGTSGGAGGELFF.

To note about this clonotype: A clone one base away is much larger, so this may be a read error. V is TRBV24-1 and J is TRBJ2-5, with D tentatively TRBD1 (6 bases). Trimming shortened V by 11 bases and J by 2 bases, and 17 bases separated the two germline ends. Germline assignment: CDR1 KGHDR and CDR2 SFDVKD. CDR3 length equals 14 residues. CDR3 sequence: CAIGARGGQETQYF. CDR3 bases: TGTGCCATCGGAGCCAGGGGTGGGCAAGAGACCCAGTACTTC.

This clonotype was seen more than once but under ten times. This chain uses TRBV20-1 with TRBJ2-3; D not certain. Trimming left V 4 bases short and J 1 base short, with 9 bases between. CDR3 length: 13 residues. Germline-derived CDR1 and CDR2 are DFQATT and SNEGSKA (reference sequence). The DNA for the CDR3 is TGCAGTGCTACCCCTCTGGGCACAGATACGCAGTATTTT. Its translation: CSATPLGTDTQYF.

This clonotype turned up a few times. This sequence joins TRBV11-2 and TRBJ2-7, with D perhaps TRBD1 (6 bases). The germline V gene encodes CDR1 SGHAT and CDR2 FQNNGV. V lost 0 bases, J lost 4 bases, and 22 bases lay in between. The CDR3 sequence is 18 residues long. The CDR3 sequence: CASSLEVGLGRGSYEQYF. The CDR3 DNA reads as TGTGCCAGCAGCTTAGAAGTTGGATTAGGCAGGGGTTCATACGAGCAGTACTTC.

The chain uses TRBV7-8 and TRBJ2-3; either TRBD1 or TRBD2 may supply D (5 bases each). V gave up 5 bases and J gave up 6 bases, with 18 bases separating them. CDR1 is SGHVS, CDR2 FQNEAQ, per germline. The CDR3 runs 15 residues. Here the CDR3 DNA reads TGTGCCAGCAGCACACGGAGGATGGGACCCGATACGCAGTATTTT. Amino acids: CASSTRRMGPDTQYF.

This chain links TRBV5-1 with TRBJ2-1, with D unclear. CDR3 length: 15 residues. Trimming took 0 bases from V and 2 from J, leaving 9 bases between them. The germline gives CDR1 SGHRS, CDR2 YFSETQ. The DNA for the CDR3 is TGCGCCAGCAGCTTGGGGAGTTTTCCCTACAATGAGCAGTTCTTC. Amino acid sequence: CASSLGSFPYNEQFF.

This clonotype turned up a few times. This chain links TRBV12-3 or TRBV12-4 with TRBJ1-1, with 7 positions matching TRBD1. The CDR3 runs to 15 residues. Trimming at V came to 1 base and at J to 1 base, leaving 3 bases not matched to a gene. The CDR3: CASSLGGQRNTEAFF. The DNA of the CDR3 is TGTGCCAGCAGTTTAGGGGGACAGAGGAACACTGAAGCTTTCTTT.

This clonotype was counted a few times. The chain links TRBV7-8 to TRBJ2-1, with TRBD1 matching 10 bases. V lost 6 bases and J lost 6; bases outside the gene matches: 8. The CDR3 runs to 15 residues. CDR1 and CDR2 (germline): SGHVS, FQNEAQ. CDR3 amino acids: CASRDPGTGVNEQFF. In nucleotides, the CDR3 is TGTGCCAGCAGAGATCCCGGGACAGGGGTCAATGAGCAGTTCTTC.

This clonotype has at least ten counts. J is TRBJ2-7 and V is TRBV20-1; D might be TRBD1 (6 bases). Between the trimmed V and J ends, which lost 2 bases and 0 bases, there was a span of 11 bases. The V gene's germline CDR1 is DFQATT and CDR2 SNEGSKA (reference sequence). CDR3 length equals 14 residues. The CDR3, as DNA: TGCAGTGCTAGACCCTCAGGGGTCTCCTACGAGCAGTACTTC. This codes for CSARPSGVSYEQYF.

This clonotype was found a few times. The CDR3 loop reads CSGLSGPADTQYF. The CDR3 coding sequence is TGCAGCGGGTTGTCAGGGCCGGCAGATACGCAGTATTTT. This chain connects TRBV29-1 to TRBJ2-3; possible D gene TRBD1, 5 bases. Looked up from germline, CDR1 is SQVTM and CDR2 is ANQGSEA. V dropped 7 bases and J dropped 4 bases, with 15 bases sitting between them. The CDR3 runs to 13 residues.

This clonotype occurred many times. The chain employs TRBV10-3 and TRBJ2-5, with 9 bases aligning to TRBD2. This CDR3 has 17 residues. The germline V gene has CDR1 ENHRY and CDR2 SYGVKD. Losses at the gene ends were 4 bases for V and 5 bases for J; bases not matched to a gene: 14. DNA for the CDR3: TGTGCCATCAGTGCCGCCCCAGCGGGGGGCCTTGGGGAGACCCAGTACTTC. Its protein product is CAISAAPAGGLGETQYF.

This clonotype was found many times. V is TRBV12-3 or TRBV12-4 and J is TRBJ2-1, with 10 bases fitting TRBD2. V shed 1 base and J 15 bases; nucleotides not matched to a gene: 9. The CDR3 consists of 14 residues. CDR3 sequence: CASSLDASGGVWFF. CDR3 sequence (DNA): TGTGCCAGCAGTTTAGACGCTAGCGGGGGAGTTTGGTTCTTC.

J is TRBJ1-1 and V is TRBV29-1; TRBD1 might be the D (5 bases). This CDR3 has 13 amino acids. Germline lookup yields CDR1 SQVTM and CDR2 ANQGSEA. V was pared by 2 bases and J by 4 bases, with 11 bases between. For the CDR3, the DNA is TGCAGCGTTGAAAGGGGTCTGGGCACTGAAGCTTTCTTT. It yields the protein CSVERGLGTEAFF.